These 10 T cell receptor beta chains originate from one sample sequenced in a study of shared clonotypes between healthy human individuals. Sequenced by immunoSEQ multiplex PCR; TCRdb stores in-frame clones only, minus some. The sample has about 2.4 million clones; roughly 93% are singletons. Sequenced material: naive CD4+ T cells from PBMCs. Specified subset: CD45RA+ positively selected. The receptors derive from a man aged 18 to 30 in good health. Some clones in this sample may be carry-over from other donors' samples.

CDR3 nucleotides: TGTGCCAGCAGCTCGCCAGATGGGACTAGCGGGAGGGCAGGAGCGGGGGAGCAGTACTTC. As protein: CASSSPDGTSGRAGAGEQYF. This rearrangement joins TRBV7-7 to TRBJ2-7, with TRBD2 matching 16 bases. After removal of 4 bases from V and 7 bases from J, the junction contained 19 bases not matched to a gene. The CDR3 sequence is 20 residues long. The germline V gene has CDR1 SSHAT and CDR2 FNYEAQ (reference sequence).

The chain is built from TRBV7-3 and TRBJ2-1; 12 nucleotides agree with TRBD2. The germline CDR1 and CDR2 sequences are SGHTA and FQGTGA. V lost 5 bases to trimming and J lost 5 bases; unmatched junction nucleotides: 4. The length of the CDR3 is 15 residues. The CDR3 sequence is CASSTLAGGNNEQFF. The CDR3 bases are TGTGCCAGCAGCACCCTAGCGGGAGGGAACAATGAGCAGTTCTTC. Together with reference TRBV7-3 and TRBJ2-1, the CDR3 gives the full variable domain: GAGVSQTPSNKVTEKGKYVELRCDPISGHTALYWYRQSLGQGPEFLIYFQGTGAADDSGLPNDRFFAVRPEGSVSTLKIQRTERGDSAVYLCASSTLAGGNNEQFFGPGTRLTVL.

This clone was observed a few times. The chain carries TRBV20-1 and TRBJ1-5; no definite D call. CDR1 is DFQATT and CDR2 is SNEGSKA in the germline V gene (reference sequence). The V end was cut by 7 bases, the J end by 2 bases, with 3 bases between. The CDR3 covers 10 residues. The CDR3 nucleotides are TGCAGTGGGGGCAATCAGCCCCAGCATTTT. It yields the protein CSGGNQPQHF.

The J gene is TRBJ1-1, the V gene TRBV6-4, with 7 bases aligning to TRBD1. J lost 4 bases, V lost 6 bases, and 8 bases had no gene match. CDR1 MRHNA and CDR2 SNTAGT come from the germline V gene. This CDR3 is built from 14 residues. The CDR3 DNA is TGTGCCAGCAGAGACAGGGAAGGTAGCACTGAAGCTTTCTTT. Its translation is CASRDREGSTEAFF.

The chain links TRBV29-1 to TRBJ2-1, with D possibly being TRBD1 or TRBD2 (5 bases each). Trimming left V 0 bases short and J 0 bases short, with 9 bases between. This CDR3 is 15 amino acids long. Germline V CDR1 and CDR2: SQVTM, ANQGSEA. The CDR3 region is CSVEDGGFSYNEQFF. The DNA for the CDR3 is TGCAGCGTTGAAGATGGGGGTTTCTCCTACAATGAGCAGTTCTTC.

The chain links TRBV27 to TRBJ2-7; D is tentatively TRBD1 or TRBD2 (6 bases each). Germline V gene data show CDR1 as MNHEY and CDR2 as SMNVEV (reference sequence). The CDR3 contains 15 residues. The V end lost 6 bases, the J end lost 1 base, and 16 bases lay between the germline ends. CDR3 in DNA: TGTGCCAGCAGCCGAGGGGGGAAAGGGTCCTACGAGCAGTACTTC. It specifies CASSRGGKGSYEQYF.

On this clone: Other DNA sequences of this sample code for an identical CDR3. The chain recombines TRBV5-1 with TRBJ1-5; 7 bases are shared with TRBD1. Trimming cost V 4 bases and J 4 bases; bases outside gene matches: 5. Germline CDR1 reads SGHRS; CDR2 reads YFSETQ. The length of the CDR3 is 14 residues. The CDR3 DNA reads as TGCGCCAGCAGCCTCGGGACAGAAAATCAGCCCCAGCATTTT. Translated: CASSLGTENQPQHF. Complete variable domain (other parts from reference TRBV5-1 and TRBJ1-5): KAGVTQTPRYLIKTRGQQVTLSCSPISGHRSVSWYQQTPGQGLQFLFEYFSETQRNKGNFPGRFSGRQFSNSRSEMNVSTLELGDSALYLCASSLGTENQPQHFGDGTRLSIL.

The chain has TRBV28 and TRBJ1-4; tentatively, D is TRBD1 (6 bases). Germline V gene data show CDR1 as MDHEN and CDR2 as SYDVKM. The CDR3 loop spans 16 amino acids. Deletions cut 6 bases from V and 3 bases from J, with 17 bases between. This chain's CDR3 is CASRSHGQFPNEKLFF. CDR3 DNA: TGTGCCAGCAGATCTCACGGACAGTTCCCTAATGAAAAACTGTTTTTT.

The CDR3 DNA follows: TGTGCCAGCTCACCCACCCCACGGACTCCGAACACCGGGGAGCTGTTTTTT. Translated, it gives CASSPTPRTPNTGELFF. The chain is built from TRBV18 and TRBJ2-2; possible D gene TRBD2, 5 bases. The CDR3 is 17 residues long. Germline CDR1 KGHSH, CDR2 LQKENI. V dropped 3 bases and J dropped 0 bases, with 14 bases sitting between them.

J is TRBJ2-7 and V is TRBV28, with 8 bases identical to TRBD1. The CDR3 extends over 18 amino acids. Per the germline V gene, CDR1 is MDHEN and CDR2 is SYDVKM. V dropped 8 bases and J dropped 3; count of bases not matched to a gene: 21. The chain's CDR3 is CASGQFIPPGTGNYEQYF. The CDR3 DNA follows: TGTGCCAGCGGCCAGTTTATCCCGCCAGGGACAGGTAACTACGAGCAGTACTTC. Complete variable domain (other parts from reference TRBV28 and TRBJ2-7): DVKVTQSSRYLVKRTGEKVFLECVQDMDHENMFWYRQDPGLGLRLIYFSYDVKMKEKGDIPEGYSVSREKKERFSLILESASTNQTSMYLCASGQFIPPGTGNYEQYFGPGTRLTVT.